What follows is one TCR beta chain and its context. The data stem from a study of blood T cell repertoires in COVID-19. Looking at the study overall: Sample material is recorded as cDNA or gDNA derived from T cells, B-cell-depleted T cells, or PBMCs.

Produced via immunoSEQ multiplex PCR; TCRdb's table is partial and in-frame only. The repertoire holds tens of thousands of clones, with 90% to 95% as singletons. V gave up 2 bases and J gave up 4 bases, with 18 bases separating them. The CDR3 covers 16 residues. Germline CDR1 reads WSHSY; CDR2 reads SAAADI. The clonotype was recovered from a woman aged 45-60 years in a cohort sampled during active COVID-19. The rearrangement joins TRBV10-2 to TRBJ2-7, with a tentative D call TRBD2 (5 bases). Input material: peripheral blood. DNA of the CDR3: TGCGCCAGCAGTGAGGGAGCTAGCCTAAGTAAGTACGAGCAGTACTTC. Translated, it gives CASSEGASLSKYEQYF.